The following is a TCR beta chain sequence with its context. Its antigen remains unknown. This sample was taken from a study of vaccination effects on CD4 cells after COVID-19. In the study overall: With roughly 9.1 ug/ml peptides and roughly 9.3 IU/ml IL-2, a few million PBMC per well were cultured. Study-wide results and limits: Early timepoints after infection were absent, and convalescent patients were few in the study.

CDR3 length: 13 amino acids. In germline, CDR1 is LGHDT, CDR2 YNNKEL (reference sequence). After removal of 4 bases from V and 11 bases from J, the junction contained 9 bases not matched to a gene. A roughly 11-day culture period preceded the isolation of CD4+ T cells. The person had a PCR-confirmed SARS-CoV-2 infection during March to December 2020. IL-2 medium supplanted half the medium on days 3 and 7. Assay: immunoSEQ multiplex PCR; the TCRdb copy retains only in-frame clones and omits some. Here the sample spans 45,000 or so clones, 76% being singletons. The sample consisted of CD4+ T cells from PBMCs cultured without peptide, taken before COVID-19 vaccination. The chain links TRBV3-1 (or the pseudogene TRBV3-2) to TRBJ1-1; 8 bases match TRBD1. The TCR originated in a human donor who had a prior SARS-CoV-2 infection. The CDR3: CASSLMLGQGAFF. The CDR3 DNA is TGTGCCAGCAGCCTCATGCTAGGACAGGGCGCTTTCTTT.